What follows are 23 T cell receptor beta chains derived from one specimen sequenced in a study of blood T cell repertoires in COVID-19. Profiled with immunoSEQ multiplex PCR; TCRdb holds only in-frame clones, not every one. The sample holds about 190,000 clones; about four fifths are singletons and the top ten take 3.2%. The specimen was PBMCs or T cells enriched from blood (not recorded which). These receptors were taken from a woman aged 30 to 39 who had recovered from COVID-19.

The chain carries TRBV12-5 and TRBJ2-7, with TRBD2 matching over 8 bases. The junction had 12 bases not matched to a gene; V was cut back by 6 bases and J by 2 bases. This CDR3 has 16 amino acids. Germline V gives CDR1 LGHNT, CDR2 FRNRAP. The DNA of the CDR3 is TGTGCTAGTGGACTTTGTAGGAGCGGGGGTACCTACGAGCAGTACGTC. Translated, it gives CASGLCRSGGTYEQYV.

This clone was recorded only once. CDR3 DNA sequence: TGTGCCAGTAGTCAGGGACAGACCTACGAGCAGTACGTC. This encodes CASSQGQTYEQYV. The chain combines TRBV19 with TRBJ2-7; 7 nucleotides align to TRBD1. The germline V gene encodes CDR1 LNHDA and CDR2 SQIVND (reference sequence). V dropped 5 bases and J dropped 2; count of bases not matched to a gene: 3. This CDR3 comprises 13 residues.

CDR3 sequence: CASSLPIHRGVSNQPQHF. CDR3 DNA sequence: TGTGCCAGCAGCTTACCAATCCACAGGGGAGTGAGCAATCAGCCCCAGCATTTT. V and J are TRBV11-3 and TRBJ1-5; TRBD1 matches 7 bases. Germline-derived CDR1 and CDR2 are SGHNT and YENEEA. This CDR3 is 18 amino acids long. V dropped 2 bases and J dropped 1; count of bases not matched to a gene: 11.

This clone was counted a single time. V is TRBV4-1 and J is TRBJ1-1; possible D gene TRBD1, 5 bases. From germline, CDR1 is MGHRA and CDR2 YSYEKL. V shed 4 bases and J shed 4 bases, with 16 bases lying between them. The CDR3 has 15 amino acids. The CDR3 protein is CASSPTGRRGTEAFF. The CDR3 nucleotides read TGCGCCAGCAGCCCTACCGGCAGAAGGGGCACTGAAGCTTTCTTT.

The chain has TRBV4-1 and TRBJ2-5; no reliable D call. The germline V gene encodes CDR1 MGHRA and CDR2 YSYEKL. This CDR3 is built from 14 residues. Trimming left V 4 bases short and J 5 bases short, with 14 bases between. Written as DNA, the CDR3 is TGCGCCAGCAGCCTAGGCACGGCTAGGGAGACCCAGTACTTC. Protein: CASSLGTARETQYF.

V is TRBV5-8 and J is TRBJ1-4; D not certain. The CDR3 is made up of 17 amino acids. V lost 0 bases to trimming and J lost 3 bases, with 15 bases between them. CDR1 is SGHTS and CDR2 is YDEGEE in the germline V gene. This CDR3 reads CASSLAGRRAANEKLFF. The DNA of the CDR3 is TGTGCCAGCAGCTTGGCCGGTAGGAGAGCCGCTAATGAAAAACTGTTTTTT.

The V and J genes are TRBV7-6 and TRBJ2-7; 8 nucleotides line up with TRBD1. The CDR3 runs 17 residues. Germline V CDR1 and CDR2: SGHVS, FNYEAQ. Germline trimming cut 1 base from V and 0 bases from J; bases unmatched to any gene: 8. This CDR3 is CASSLGQGFQSSYEQYF. The CDR3 bases are TGTGCCAGCAGCTTAGGACAGGGGTTCCAGAGCTCCTACGAGCAGTACTTC.

The rearrangement uses TRBV12-2 and TRBJ2-1; the table's D call, TRBD1, was not checked against the DNA. TRBV12-2 is given as a pseudogene. CDR3 length equals 18 residues. The CDR3 DNA follows: TGTGCAAGTCGCTTAGGAACGGGACAGGGCTATTCCTACAATGAGCAGTTCTTC. Amino acid sequence: CASRLGTGQGYSYNEQFF.

The CDR3 bases are TGTGCCAGTCTCGGAGGTCGGGCCGTTCGGTATGGCTACACCTTC. This translates into CASLGGRAVRYGYTF. The chain has TRBV28 and TRBJ1-2; D uncertain. This CDR3 is 15 amino acids long. Germline assignment: CDR1 MDHEN and CDR2 SYDVKM. V was shortened by 9 bases and J by 5 bases, with 22 bases between the two germline ends.

The chain recombines TRBV7-8 with TRBJ1-2; D call uncertain. Germline V gene data show CDR1 as SGHVS and CDR2 as FQNEAQ. The CDR3 extends over 13 amino acids. Trimming stripped 5 bases from V and 3 bases from J, with 10 bases between. CDR3 coding DNA: TGTGCCAGCAGCCAAACTGAGTACTATGGCTACACCTTC. Encoded protein: CASSQTEYYGYTF.

The chain has TRBV9 and TRBJ2-5; 8 positions match TRBD2. Germline trimming cut 0 bases from V and 6 bases from J; bases unmatched to any gene: 7. Germline V gene data show CDR1 as SGDLS and CDR2 as YYNGEE. This CDR3 comprises 15 residues. The CDR3 nucleotides read TGTGCCAGCAGCGTAGACGATAGCGGGGTTAAGACCCAGTACTTC. It translates to CASSVDDSGVKTQYF.

The rearrangement joins TRBV28 to TRBJ2-1, with D tentatively TRBD1 (5 bases). V gave up 3 bases and J gave up 8 bases, with 11 bases separating them. Germline assignment: CDR1 MDHEN and CDR2 SYDVKM. The CDR3 consists of 13 residues. The CDR3 region is CASSLGLVDEQFF. CDR3 DNA: TGTGCCAGCAGTTTGGGGCTTGTCGATGAGCAGTTCTTC.

The chain employs TRBV7-9 and TRBJ1-6; tentatively, D is TRBD1 (6 bases). The V and J ends lost 3 bases and 5 bases respectively, with 8 bases between them. Germline assignment: CDR1 SEHNR and CDR2 FQNEAQ (reference sequence). The CDR3 loop spans 14 amino acids. CDR3 nucleotides: TGTGCCAGCAGCTTGGACAGCGATAATTCACCCCTCCACTTT. Translation: CASSLDSDNSPLHF.

Regarding this clone: Other DNA sequences in the same sample also yield this CDR3. The V and J genes are TRBV28 and TRBJ1-2; D is undetermined. The CDR3 is 11 amino acids. The V end was cut by 2 bases, the J end by 5 bases, with 3 bases between. Germline lookup yields CDR1 MDHEN and CDR2 SYDVKM. CDR3 amino acids: CASSLEYGYTF. In DNA, the CDR3 is TGTGCCAGCAGTTTAGAGTATGGCTACACCTTC.

The chain carries TRBV15 and TRBJ2-3; tentative D call: TRBD2 (6 bases). CDR3 length equals 16 residues. Per the germline V gene, CDR1 is LNHNV and CDR2 is YYDKDF (reference sequence). V was cut by 0 bases and J by 6 bases, with 16 bases left in between. DNA of the CDR3: TGTGCCACCAGCAGAGATCTACTAGCCGAGGCCGATACGCAGTATTTT. Translated, it gives CATSRDLLAEADTQYF.

The chain carries TRBV11-2 and TRBJ1-2; TRBD1 is a possible D gene (5 bases). The CDR3 is 17 residues long. Trimming left V 1 base short and J 0 bases short, with 15 bases between. CDR1 and CDR2 (germline): SGHAT, FQNNGV. The CDR3: CASSLAAGTATNYGYTF. The DNA for the CDR3 is TGTGCCAGCAGCTTAGCCGCAGGGACTGCAACTAACTATGGCTACACCTTC.

The genes are TRBV7-3 and TRBJ2-3; D uncertain. The CDR3 consists of 14 residues. V was clipped by 5 bases and J by 2 bases, with 11 bases between them. CDR1 and CDR2 from the germline V gene are SGHTA and FQGTGA. This CDR3 reads CASSPLSATDTQYF. In DNA form, the CDR3 reads TGTGCCAGCAGCCCCCTCAGCGCCACAGATACGCAGTATTTT.

This clone was seen once. The chain has TRBV5-4 and TRBJ2-5, with a tentative D call TRBD2 (6 bases). Trimming pared 6 bases from V and 2 bases from J, leaving 14 bases between. The germline gives CDR1 SGHNT, CDR2 YYREEE (reference sequence). CDR3 size: 14 residues. The CDR3 reads CASTMGGIQETQYF. In nucleotides, the CDR3 is TGTGCCAGCACCATGGGGGGTATTCAAGAGACCCAGTACTTC.

The chain employs TRBV6-5 and TRBJ1-2, with D perhaps matching TRBD1 (5 bases). Between the trimmed V and J ends, which lost 2 bases and 5 bases, there was a span of 15 bases. Germline V gives CDR1 MNHEY, CDR2 SVGAGI. CDR3 length: 15 residues. Written as DNA, the CDR3 is TGTGCCAGCAGTTACGCCCTCCGGACACAGTATGGCTACACCTTC. Amino acids: CASSYALRTQYGYTF.

This chain links TRBV5-1 with TRBJ2-5; no definite D call. V was clipped by 0 bases and J by 4 bases, with 10 bases between them. Per the germline V gene, CDR1 is SGHRS and CDR2 is YFSETQ. The CDR3 extends over 14 amino acids. The CDR3 DNA is TGCGCCAGCAGCTTGGTTCCAGAAATAGAGACCCAGTACTTC. The encoded protein is CASSLVPEIETQYF. Full variable domain (outside the CDR3, taken from reference TRBV5-1 and TRBJ2-5): KAGVTQTPRYLIKTRGQQVTLSCSPISGHRSVSWYQQTPGQGLQFLFEYFSETQRNKGNFPGRFSGRQFSNSRSEMNVSTLELGDSALYLCASSLVPEIETQYFGPGTRLLVL.

This clone was seen only once. The rearrangement uses TRBV7-8 and TRBJ2-3, with unresolved D. Germline V gives CDR1 SGHVS, CDR2 FQNEAQ. This CDR3 comprises 12 residues. V lost 5 bases, J lost 3 bases, and 6 bases lay in between. CDR3 residues: CASSNPTDTQYF. The CDR3 bases are TGTGCCAGCAGCAATCCAACAGATACGCAGTATTTT.

V and J are TRBV6-1 and TRBJ2-1, with TRBD2 as a possible D gene (5 bases). The CDR3 runs to 14 residues. The germline V gene has CDR1 MNHNS and CDR2 SASEGT. V was cut by 1 base and J by 3 bases, with 7 bases left in between. CDR3: CASSEDRDYNEQFF. Here the CDR3 DNA reads TGTGCCAGCAGTGAAGACCGGGACTACAATGAGCAGTTCTTC.

The V call is TRBV4-2, the J call TRBJ2-1; 9 bases are shared with TRBD2. J gave up 8 bases and V 0 bases, and 14 bases lay outside the gene matches. The CDR3 covers 18 residues. Germline V gene sequence: CDR1 LGHNA, CDR2 YNFKEQ. CDR3: CASSQDRSSGTVRHEQFF. In DNA, the CDR3 is TGTGCCAGCAGCCAAGATAGGTCTAGCGGGACCGTCAGGCATGAGCAGTTCTTC.